The 15 T cell receptor beta chains in this list originate from one sample, sequenced in a study of T cells after yellow fever vaccination. TCRdb itself ran the 5' RACE reads through MiXCR, one entry per CDR3 protein. The sample has hundreds of thousands of distinct CDR3 sequences; around 3.9% are singletons. The sample was PBMCs, taken on the day of the yellow fever booster vaccination. The receptors originated from a man in his late teens or twenties who received the YFV17D yellow fever vaccine.

The chain is built from TRBV7-9 and TRBJ2-5; 8 bases match TRBD1. CDR3 length equals 15 residues. From germline, CDR1 is SEHNR and CDR2 FQNEAQ (reference sequence). V lost 4 bases to trimming and J lost 4 bases; unmatched junction nucleotides: 8. The DNA of the CDR3 is TGTGCCAGCAGCTCATGGGACAGGTCCCCAGAGACCCAGTACTTC. Translated, it gives CASSSWDRSPETQYF.

This clonotype was seen ten or more times. V usage is TRBV18 and J usage is TRBJ2-7, with D maybe TRBD1 (6 bases). Trimming removed 5 bases from V and 6 bases from J, with 14 bases in between. CDR3 size: 13 residues. Germline CDR1 and CDR2: KGHSH and LQKENI. This CDR3 is CASSRSDSSEQYV. The DNA of the CDR3 is TGTGCCAGCTCAAGATCGGACAGTTCCGAGCAGTACGTC.

There are a few counts of this clonotype. The chain couples TRBV12-3 or TRBV12-4 to TRBJ1-6; no definite D call. This CDR3 has 13 residues. Trimming shortened V by 6 bases and J by 6 bases, and 9 bases separated the two germline ends. CDR3 DNA sequence: TGTGCCAGCAGCACCCTAGTTAATTCACCCCTCCACTTT. This translates into CASSTLVNSPLHF.

The rearrangement links TRBV7-2 to TRBJ2-2, with D perhaps matching TRBD2 (5 bases). The CDR3 consists of 14 residues. Looked up from germline, CDR1 is SGHTA and CDR2 is FQGNSA. Trimming removed 6 bases from V and 8 bases from J, with 16 bases in between. The CDR3 nucleotides are TGTGCCAGCAGGGGCTCGGAGGCCTGGGGGGAGCTGTTTTTT. Its translation: CASRGSEAWGELFF.

The rearrangement uses TRBV7-6 and TRBJ2-1, with TRBD1 matching over 9 bases. Germline V gene lookup returns CDR1 SGHVS and CDR2 FNYEAQ. The CDR3 has 15 amino acids. With V trimmed by 1 base and J by 8 bases, 6 bases remained unmatched. The CDR3 nucleotides are TGTGCCAGCAGCTTAGTTTGGGACAGGGAAGATGAGCAGTTCTTC. Protein: CASSLVWDREDEQFF.

This clonotype came up many times. The CDR3 DNA sequence: TGTGCCACCAGTGATCGGACTAGCGGGGGGGCAGGCAATGAGCAGTTCTTC. Protein: CATSDRTSGGAGNEQFF. This chain joins TRBV24-1 and TRBJ2-1; 15 nucleotides line up with TRBD2. The V segment lost 3 bases and the J segment 6 bases; nucleotides outside the gene matches: 5. In germline, CDR1 is KGHDR, CDR2 SFDVKD. The length of the CDR3 is 17 residues.

This clonotype was detected only a few times. The V call is TRBV18, the J call TRBJ1-1; TRBD1 might be the D (5 bases). Germline CDR1 is KGHSH and CDR2 is LQKENI. Trimming removed 3 bases at V and 4 bases at J, with 15 bases between. The CDR3 spans 15 residues. CDR3 DNA sequence: TGTGCCAGCTCACCGCGGGGCGCGGGTCCCACTGAAGCTTTCTTT. Translating it yields CASSPRGAGPTEAFF.

This clonotype was detected many times. The CDR3 reads CASSYSPSGDRQQYF. CDR3 DNA: TGTGCCAGCAGTTACTCCCCCTCCGGGGACAGGCAGCAGTATTTT. V and J are TRBV6-6 and TRBJ2-3; TRBD1 aligns across 8 bases. The V gene's germline CDR1 is MNHNY and CDR2 SVGAGI (reference sequence). V was pared by 0 bases and J by 11 bases, with 10 bases of the junction left unmatched. The CDR3 totals 15 residues.

This clonotype was picked up a small number of times. The genes are TRBV5-1 and TRBJ2-1; 9 nucleotides agree with TRBD1. Germline V gene lookup returns CDR1 SGHRS and CDR2 YFSETQ. After removal of 7 bases from V and 6 bases from J, the junction contained 5 bases not matched to a gene. The CDR3 consists of 13 residues. CDR3 in amino acids: CASLRQGGNEQFF. The CDR3 DNA sequence: TGCGCCAGCCTAAGACAGGGGGGCAATGAGCAGTTCTTC.

Only a few counts were recorded for this clonotype. J is TRBJ2-1 and V is TRBV3-1, with 7 bases lining up with TRBD2. V trimming: 7 bases; J trimming: 4 bases; junction bases outside the gene matches: 4. There are 13 residues in the CDR3. The germline CDR1 and CDR2 sequences are LGHDT and YNNKEL (reference sequence). CDR3 residues: CASNTGGYNEQFF. CDR3 coding DNA: TGTGCCAGCAATACGGGGGGTTACAATGAGCAGTTCTTC.

This clonotype was counted many times. The J gene is TRBJ1-2, the V gene TRBV12-3 or TRBV12-4; perhaps TRBD1 as D (5 bases). The CDR3 length is 13 residues. V was trimmed by 5 bases and J by 3 bases, leaving 10 bases between them. The chain's CDR3 is CASSPGTHYGYTF. CDR3 DNA sequence: TGTGCCAGCAGTCCGGGGACCCACTATGGCTACACCTTC.

CDR3 DNA sequence: TGTGCCAGCAGTGAAGTGCCCGGGCTCCCGAATCAGCCCCAGCATTTT. Amino acid sequence: CASSEVPGLPNQPQHF. V usage is TRBV6-1 and J usage is TRBJ1-5; D gene ambiguous. Germline V gene sequence: CDR1 MNHNS, CDR2 SASEGT. The CDR3 has 16 residues. Trimming stripped 1 base from V and 4 bases from J, with 14 bases between.

This clonotype was picked up many times. The chain links TRBV3-1 to TRBJ1-1; the D is unclear. This CDR3 spans 14 amino acids. The V and J ends lost 0 bases and 6 bases respectively, with 11 bases between them. CDR1 and CDR2 (germline): LGHDT, YNNKEL (reference sequence). The CDR3 here is CASSQDYRGSEAFF. The CDR3 coding sequence is TGTGCCAGCAGCCAAGACTATCGGGGATCTGAAGCTTTCTTT.

This chain links TRBV6-2 or TRBV6-3 with TRBJ2-5, with 7 bases matching TRBD1. Looked up from germline, CDR1 is MNHEY and CDR2 is SVGEGT. After removal of 7 bases from V and 4 bases from J, the junction contained 12 bases not matched to a gene. There are 15 residues in the CDR3. This CDR3 is CASNNYGQELETQYF. CDR3 sequence (DNA): TGTGCCAGCAACAATTACGGACAGGAGTTAGAGACCCAGTACTTC.

This clonotype was seen ten or more times. The rearrangement uses TRBV6-5 and TRBJ1-1; D is unclear. Trimming removed 6 bases at V and 5 bases at J, with 13 bases between. This CDR3 comprises 13 residues. Germline V CDR1 and CDR2: MNHEY, SVGAGI. CDR3 loop: CASRGLWATEAFF. Here the CDR3 DNA reads TGTGCCAGCAGGGGGTTGTGGGCGACTGAAGCTTTCTTT.